This T cell receptor beta chain was found in a study of blood T cell repertoires in COVID-19. Assay used: immunoSEQ multiplex PCR; TCRdb lists only in-frame clones, some missing. Counted here are about 190,000 clones, about 89% occurring once; the ten biggest clones make up approximately 6.7%. The CDR3 contains 15 residues. The germline V gene has CDR1 SGDLS and CDR2 YYNGEE. J gave up 1 base and V 0 bases, and 3 bases lay outside the gene matches. The TCR was taken from a middle-aged man with acute or convalescent COVID-19. This chain links TRBV9 with TRBJ1-2, with 7 positions matching TRBD1. Sequenced: peripheral blood. CDR3 region: CASSVGRQGNYGYTF. The CDR3 coding sequence is TGTGCCAGCAGCGTAGGGAGACAGGGTAACTATGGCTACACCTTC.